A single sample gave rise to the 27 T cell receptor beta chains below, sequenced in a study of blood T cell repertoires in COVID-19 (dated by TCRdb to 2019 to 2021). The protocol used for the library was the immunoSEQ multiplex PCR assay. Held by TCRdb, this immuneACCESS table contains in-frame sequences only and omits some clones. Under half of the omission traces to an unresolved V gene where checked; the cause of the rest is unknown. The sample table records roughly 400,000 clones; about 88% of these occur just once. 1.4% of the sample rests with the top ten. Material for sequencing was PBMCs or T cells enriched from blood (not recorded which). Every receptor here comes from a woman under 30 who had been exposed to COVID-19.

V usage is TRBV24-1 and J usage is TRBJ2-5; 9 nucleotides match TRBD2. CDR1 and CDR2 from the germline V gene are KGHDR and SFDVKD. The length of the CDR3 is 18 residues. After removal of 3 bases from V and 1 base from J, the junction contained 11 bases not matched to a gene. The CDR3 region has the DNA TGTGCCACCAGTGATCGGACTAGCGCCGATGGGACCCAAGAGACCCAGTACTTC. This sequence encodes CATSDRTSADGTQETQYF.

V and J are TRBV9 and TRBJ2-6; the D is unclear. Deletions cut 4 bases from V and 1 base from J, with 12 bases between. CDR3 length: 16 residues. CDR1 SGDLS and CDR2 YYNGEE come from the germline V gene. This CDR3 reads CASSPTPHSGANVLTF. CDR3 sequence (DNA): TGTGCCAGCAGCCCGACTCCCCATTCTGGGGCCAACGTCCTGACTTTC.

This chain uses TRBV11-2 with TRBJ2-5, with TRBD2 matching 11 bases. Germline CDR1 SGHAT, CDR2 FQNNGV. Germline trimming cut 3 bases from V and 1 base from J; bases unmatched to any gene: 7. The CDR3 runs to 17 residues. The CDR3, as DNA: TGTGCCAGCAGCTTGGCCCTGGGACTAGCGGTCCAAGAGACCCAGTACTTC. Residues: CASSLALGLAVQETQYF.

The chain couples TRBV19 to TRBJ2-4; D may be TRBD2 (6 bases). The CDR3 sequence is 13 residues long. Germline CDR1 is LNHDA and CDR2 is SQIVND (reference sequence). The V gene lost 5 bases and the J gene lost 6 bases, with 11 bases spanning the gap. CDR3 in DNA: TGTGCCAGTAGTCGCCTAGCGAGAAACATTCAGTACTTC. Translating gives CASSRLARNIQYF.

This sequence joins TRBV6-5 and TRBJ1-2, with TRBD1 as a possible D gene (6 bases). Per germline, CDR1 MNHEY and CDR2 SVGAGI. With 2 bases removed from V and 7 bases from J, the gap between germline ends came to 11 bases. This CDR3 is 13 amino acids long. The CDR3 is CASSYGTRSGYTF. CDR3 sequence (DNA): TGTGCCAGCAGTTACGGGACACGGAGTGGCTACACCTTC.

J is TRBJ1-1 and V is TRBV29-1; 10 bases line up with TRBD1. Germline V gene lookup returns CDR1 SQVTM and CDR2 ANQGSEA. The CDR3 loop spans 12 amino acids. V was clipped by 0 bases and J by 9 bases; unmatched bases: 1. The CDR3 reads CSVEDDRGQAFF. Written as DNA, the CDR3 is TGCAGCGTTGAAGACGACAGGGGGCAAGCTTTCTTT.

The rearrangement links TRBV7-9 to TRBJ2-1; 12 nucleotides line up with TRBD2. CDR3 length: 19 amino acids. Losses at the gene ends were 5 bases for V and 2 bases for J; bases not matched to a gene: 13. Germline CDR1 and CDR2: SEHNR and FQNEAQ (reference sequence). The CDR3 region has the DNA TGTGCCAGCAGCGCTAGCGGGGGGGCCAGTAAGCCCCCCTACAATGAGCAGTTCTTC. Protein: CASSASGGASKPPYNEQFF.

This clone occurred a few times. The rearrangement joins TRBV10-2 to TRBJ1-2; TRBD1 agrees at 7 bases. After removal of 6 bases from V and 3 bases from J, the junction contained 7 bases not matched to a gene. The germline V gene encodes CDR1 WSHSY and CDR2 SAAADI. The CDR3 is made up of 14 amino acids. This CDR3 reads CASSYGQVDYGYTF. Here the CDR3 DNA reads TGCGCCAGCAGCTATGGACAGGTTGACTATGGCTACACCTTC.

V gene TRBV5-1 combines with J gene TRBJ2-1; TRBD1 aligns across 11 bases. The germline V gene has CDR1 SGHRS and CDR2 YFSETQ. The CDR3 is 16 residues long. V was pared by 4 bases and J by 0 bases, with 3 bases of the junction left unmatched. CDR3 in amino acids: CASSRDRGSSYNEQFF. For the CDR3, the DNA is TGCGCCAGCAGCAGGGACAGGGGGAGCTCCTACAATGAGCAGTTCTTC.

This sequence joins TRBV20-1 and TRBJ1-1, with a possible D match to TRBD1 (5 bases). V was shortened by 3 bases and J by 4 bases, with 15 bases between the two germline ends. The CDR3 extends over 14 amino acids. Germline CDR1 is DFQATT and CDR2 is SNEGSKA (reference sequence). The CDR3 protein is CSASKGPPGTEAFF. The DNA of the CDR3 is TGCAGTGCTAGTAAGGGGCCCCCGGGCACTGAAGCTTTCTTT.

This chain uses TRBV6-5 with TRBJ1-5; D possibly corresponds to TRBD1 (5 bases). The V end lost 6 bases, the J end lost 2 bases, and 14 bases lay between the germline ends. The CDR3 covers 15 residues. The germline CDR1 and CDR2 sequences are MNHEY and SVGAGI. The CDR3, as DNA: TGTGCCAGCAGCCCAGGGAAAGGAGGCAATCAGCCCCAGCATTTT. Protein: CASSPGKGGNQPQHF.

The CDR3: CASSFPNEQFF. In DNA, the CDR3 is TGTGCCAGCAGCTTCCCAAATGAGCAGTTCTTC. The chain uses TRBV7-9 and TRBJ2-1, with D uncertain. Trimming pared 3 bases from V and 7 bases from J, leaving 4 bases between. Germline assignment: CDR1 SEHNR and CDR2 FQNEAQ (reference sequence). The CDR3 runs to 11 residues. Filled out from reference TRBV7-9 and TRBJ2-1, the complete variable domain reads DTGVSQNPRHKITKRGQNVTFRCDPISEHNRLYWYRQTLGQGPEFLTYFQNEAQLEKSRLLSDRFSAERPKGSFSTLEIQRTEQGDSAMYLCASSFPNEQFFGPGTRLTVL.

This rearrangement joins TRBV6-2 or TRBV6-3 to TRBJ2-7, with 11 nucleotides matching TRBD2. V shed 0 bases, J shed 4 bases, and the junction held 5 bases outside the gene matches. CDR3 length: 16 amino acids. In germline, CDR1 is MNHEY, CDR2 SVGEGT. CDR3 sequence (DNA): TGTGCCAGCAGTTACTCCGGGACTAGCGGAGGTTACGAGCAGTACTTC. Translation gives CASSYSGTSGGYEQYF.

The chain is built from TRBV4-3 and TRBJ1-3; D remains ambiguous. CDR1 and CDR2 (germline): LGHNA, YSLEER. The length of the CDR3 is 14 residues. V lost 0 bases, J lost 4 bases, and 7 bases lay in between. The CDR3 nucleotides read TGCGCCAGCAGCCAAGAAACGGGAGGAAACACCATATATTTT. This sequence encodes CASSQETGGNTIYF.

The chain links TRBV28 to TRBJ1-2, with 10 bases lining up with TRBD1. Trimming removed 6 bases from V and 3 bases from J; junction bases left unmatched: 1. Per germline, CDR1 MDHEN and CDR2 SYDVKM. The CDR3 has 13 amino acids. The CDR3 sequence: CASRTGGHYGYTF. CDR3 nucleotides: TGTGCCAGCAGGACAGGGGGCCACTATGGCTACACCTTC.

J is TRBJ1-2 and V is TRBV6-5; no reliable D call. Trimming shortened V by 0 bases and J by 3 bases, and 8 bases separated the two germline ends. The CDR3 runs 14 residues. Germline V CDR1 and CDR2: MNHEY, SVGAGI. CDR3 region: CASSYSTRDYGYTF. CDR3 DNA sequence: TGTGCCAGCAGTTACTCGACGAGGGACTATGGCTACACCTTC.

This clone was found a few times. The V gene is TRBV7-9, the J gene TRBJ2-7; maybe TRBD1 (5 bases). The CDR3 has 13 amino acids. The germline V gene has CDR1 SEHNR and CDR2 FQNEAQ (reference sequence). The V gene lost 10 bases and the J gene lost 6 bases, with 19 bases spanning the gap. CDR3 DNA: TGTGCCACAGGGCTAGGTGGGTCCCTCGAGCAGTACTTC. Protein: CATGLGGSLEQYF. Together with reference TRBV7-9 and TRBJ2-7, the CDR3 gives the full variable domain: DTGVSQNPRHKITKRGQNVTFRCDPISEHNRLYWYRQTLGQGPEFLTYFQNEAQLEKSRLLSDRFSAERPKGSFSTLEIQRTEQGDSAMYLCATGLGGSLEQYFGPGTRLTVT.

This chain links TRBV5-1 with TRBJ1-6, with unresolved D. Per the germline V gene, CDR1 is SGHRS and CDR2 is YFSETQ. Trimming stripped 2 bases from V and 11 bases from J, with 14 bases between. There are 14 residues in the CDR3. CDR3 protein: CASSFDTNMAPLHF. As DNA, the CDR3 is TGCGCCAGCAGCTTCGACACGAACATGGCACCCCTCCACTTT.

This chain connects TRBV7-2 to TRBJ2-7, with unresolved D. There are 12 residues in the CDR3. Germline CDR1 is SGHTA and CDR2 is FQGNSA. Trimming took off 2 bases at V and 3 bases at J, with 5 bases between the two ends. The CDR3 spells CASSLYSYEQYF. CDR3 DNA sequence: TGTGCCAGCAGCTTATACAGCTACGAGCAGTACTTC.

This clone was counted once. This sequence joins TRBV7-2 and TRBJ2-5, with 10 bases identical to TRBD2. The J segment lost 10 bases and the V segment lost 6 bases, leaving 11 bases of the junction unmatched. Germline CDR1 SGHTA, CDR2 FQGNSA. This CDR3 has 14 residues. The CDR3, as DNA: TGTGCCAGCAGGAAAGAGCGGGGGGGCGGTGGCCAGTACTTC. Protein: CASRKERGGGGQYF.

CDR3 loop: CASQVSRDSYEQYF. CDR3 in DNA: TGTGCCAGCCAAGTGTCCCGGGACAGCTACGAGCAGTACTTC. The chain has TRBV19 and TRBJ2-7; 7 positions match TRBD1. The CDR3 consists of 14 residues. The trim removed 9 bases at V and 3 bases at J, leaving 11 bases unmatched. Germline CDR1 LNHDA, CDR2 SQIVND (reference sequence).

The sample holds one count of this clone. The chain has TRBV19 and TRBJ2-2, with TRBD2 matching 10 bases. The CDR3 runs to 18 residues. With V trimmed by 7 bases and J by 5 bases, 16 bases remained unmatched. The germline gives CDR1 LNHDA, CDR2 SQIVND (reference sequence). The CDR3 region is CASTLRPLLAGVTGELFF. The CDR3 DNA is TGTGCCAGTACCCTCCGGCCCCTTCTAGCGGGAGTTACCGGGGAGCTGTTTTTT.

The chain is built from TRBV19 and TRBJ2-7; possible D gene TRBD1, 6 bases. The V gene's germline CDR1 is LNHDA and CDR2 SQIVND (reference sequence). The CDR3 is 14 amino acids. V lost 7 bases and J lost 1, with 14 bases in between. The CDR3 nucleotides are TGTGCCAGTAAGACTCGGGACACATCCTACGAGCAGTACTTC. Amino acid sequence: CASKTRDTSYEQYF.

The chain uses TRBV25-1 and TRBJ1-1, with 9 bases aligning to TRBD1. Germline V lookup: CDR1 MGHDK, CDR2 SYGVNS. Trimming took 10 bases from V and 8 from J; bases not matched to a gene: 8. The CDR3 sequence is 12 residues long. The CDR3 bases are TGTGCCACCATACGGACAGGGGACGAAGCTTTCTTT. Its protein is CATIRTGDEAFF.

The chain employs TRBV7-8 and TRBJ2-1, with a weak D call TRBD1 (6 bases). V lost 5 bases and J lost 5, with 19 bases in between. The CDR3 sequence is 16 residues long. Germline lookup yields CDR1 SGHVS and CDR2 FQNEAQ. DNA of the CDR3: TGTGCCAGCAGCATATCAACAGGGAACGTCCACAATGAGCAGTTCTTC. This translates into CASSISTGNVHNEQFF.

This sequence joins TRBV20-1 and TRBJ1-5, with D maybe TRBD1 (5 bases). Trimming cost V 3 bases and J 5 bases, with 17 bases left between them. The CDR3 is 15 amino acids. CDR1 and CDR2 from the germline V gene are DFQATT and SNEGSKA (reference sequence). The CDR3 region is CSASKVGAWDQPQHF. CDR3 sequence (DNA): TGCAGTGCTAGTAAAGTTGGGGCGTGGGATCAGCCCCAGCATTTT.

This chain connects TRBV18 to TRBJ2-1; 11 nucleotides align to TRBD2. Unmatched junction bases numbered 9, after V lost 4 bases and J lost 7 bases. The CDR3 extends over 16 amino acids. CDR1 and CDR2 from the germline V gene are KGHSH and LQKENI. CDR3 amino acids: CASSLFGLAGSNEQFF. The DNA of the CDR3 is TGTGCCAGCTCACTCTTTGGACTAGCGGGCAGTAATGAGCAGTTCTTC. The whole variable domain, filled in from reference TRBV18 and TRBJ2-1, reads NAGVMQNPRHLVRRRGQEARLRCSPMKGHSHVYWYRQLPEEGLKFMVYLQKENIIDESGMPKERFSAEFPKEGPSILRIQQVVRGDSAAYFCASSLFGLAGSNEQFFGPGTRLTVL.